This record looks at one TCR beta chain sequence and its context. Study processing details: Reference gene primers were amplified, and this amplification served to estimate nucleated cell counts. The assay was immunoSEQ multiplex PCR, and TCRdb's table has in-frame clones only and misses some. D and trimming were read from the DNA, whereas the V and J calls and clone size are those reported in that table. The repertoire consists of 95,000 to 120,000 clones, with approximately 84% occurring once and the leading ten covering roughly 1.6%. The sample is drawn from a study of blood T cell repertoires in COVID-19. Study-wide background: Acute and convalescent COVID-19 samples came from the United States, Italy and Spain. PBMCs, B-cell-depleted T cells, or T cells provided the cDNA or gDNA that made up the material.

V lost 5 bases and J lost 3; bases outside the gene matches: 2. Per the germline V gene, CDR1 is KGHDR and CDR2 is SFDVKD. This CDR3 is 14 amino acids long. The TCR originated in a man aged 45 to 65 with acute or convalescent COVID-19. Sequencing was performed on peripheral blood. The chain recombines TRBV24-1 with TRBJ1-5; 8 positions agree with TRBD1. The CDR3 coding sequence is TGTGCCACCAGTGGGGGACAGGTCAATCAGCCCCAGCATTTT. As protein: CATSGGQVNQPQHF.